The clone carrying this T cell receptor (beta chain) was seen more than once but under ten times. Its antigen is not known. All the donors were Caucasian adults who lived in Nashville, Tennessee. Clones were read by immunoSEQ multiplex PCR, and TCRdb kept only the in-frame ones, dropping some. Here the sample spans around 1.1 million clones, 70% to 85% being singletons. The V end was cut by 3 bases, the J end by 4 bases, with 4 bases between. This CDR3 spans 12 amino acids. Germline V CDR1 and CDR2: KGHSH, LQKENI. The data derive from a study of shared clonotypes between healthy human individuals. About the study: Sampling drew on donors who were a couple of women and three men aged 18 to 49.

Overall study findings and caveats: Represented genetic and exposure-history diversity was restricted by having few donors. Clonotype sharing among donors was expected to depend on sequencing depth.

The J gene is TRBJ1-5, the V gene TRBV18, with D unresolved. Input material: memory CD4+ T cells from PBMCs. Subset given: CD45RA-negative fraction. The receptor was isolated from a man aged 18 to 29 in good health. Some clones in this sample may be carry-over from other donors' samples. The CDR3 sequence is CASSPKNQPQHF. The CDR3 DNA sequence: TGTGCCAGCTCACCTAAGAATCAGCCCCAGCATTTT.